This T cell receptor beta chain was captured in a study of T cell responses to AZD1222 COVID-19 vaccine. Notes on the study in general: Just five or six AZD1222 recipients were seropositive at baseline. Across the whole spike, CD4 TCRs peaked at regions 160-218 and 743-854. Clonal diversity may have been underestimated, and the donors were mostly white British, with more females than males. Nearly half of spike-specific TCRs reportedly go after variant regions that carry no mutations.

This clone came up once. No antigen is known for it. The CDR3 runs 14 residues. Trimming removed 3 bases at V and 0 bases at J, with 8 bases between. CDR1 is SGHAT and CDR2 is FQNNGV in the germline V gene. The method was immunoSEQ multiplex PCR; TCRdb's version includes in-frame clones alone and lacks a portion of them. The sample shows about 35,000 clones, 75% to 90% of them seen only once. This specimen was peripheral blood, taken on day 0 of AZD1222 vaccination. V usage is TRBV11-2 and J usage is TRBJ2-5, with D tentatively TRBD1 (5 bases). The sequence came from an adult in good health. CDR3 in amino acids: CASSFRRDQETQYF. The CDR3 bases are TGTGCCAGCAGCTTCCGCAGGGACCAAGAGACCCAGTACTTC.